The rows below give T cell receptor beta chains drawn from one sample of a study of follicular helper T cells after annual influenza vaccination. Assay used: immunoSEQ multiplex PCR; TCRdb lists only in-frame clones, some missing. The sample has a few thousand clones; around 76% are singletons. The sample consisted of CXCR5- memory CD4+ T cells sorted from blood, taken 7 days after influenza vaccination. Source of these receptors: an adult who received the influenza vaccine. CDR3s include the opening cysteine and the closing phenylalanine or tryptophan. A D gene is named only where the DNA matches it firmly. Rows may omit the clone size; those that give it use once, few, many or a size class.

D	V	size	J	DNA	CDR3
TRBD1	TRBV7-9	once	TRBJ1-1	TGTGCCAGCAGCTACGACAGGGTGAGTGCTGAAGCTTTCTTT	CASSYDRVSAEAFF
NA	TRBV4-1	once	TRBJ1-4	TGCGCCAGCAGCCAAGGTGGATACGAAAAACTGTTTTTT	CASSQGGYEKLFF
NA	TRBV7-9	NA	TRBJ2-3	TGTGCCAGCAGCCCGACCTTTCCGGCTAGAATAGGCACAGATACGCAGTATTTT	CASSPTFPARIGTDTQYF
NA	TRBV18	NA	TRBJ2-2	TGTGCCAGCTCACCTGTGGATCTAAACACCGGGGAGCTGTTTTTT	CASSPVDLNTGELFF
NA	TRBV7-2	NA	TRBJ1-4	TGTGCCAGCAGCTTAGCCGCAGGGCCTAATGAAAAACTGTTTTTT	CASSLAAGPNEKLFF
TRBD1	TRBV27	NA	TRBJ2-6	TGTGCCAGCAGCTCCGAAACCGGGACAGGGGCTGGTGGGGCCAACGTCCTGACTTTC	CASSSETGTGAGGANVLTF
NA	TRBV10-1	NA	TRBJ2-3	TGCGCCAGCAGTCCCCCGGGCACAGATACGCAGTATTTT	CASSPPGTDTQYF
NA	TRBV18	NA	TRBJ2-1	TGTGCCAGCTCAACAACAAACAATGAGCAGTTCTTC	CASSTTNNEQFF
TRBD2	TRBV19	few	TRBJ2-7	TGTGCCAGTATGGGGGGACTAGCGTCGGACGAGCAGTACTTC	CASMGGLASDEQYF
NA	TRBV19	NA	TRBJ1-4	TGTGCCAGTAGTGCGACGGTAACTAATGAAAAACTGTTTTTT	CASSATVTNEKLFF
NA	TRBV21-1	NA	TRBJ1-6	TGTGCCAGCAGATGTCTACTGCTACACATACATCATAATTCACCCCTCCACTTT	CASRCLLLHIHHNSPLHF
NA	TRBV2	NA	TRBJ1-5	TGTGCCAGCAGTGAACGGTTTCACGGTCTCTCGAACAAACAGCCCCAGCATTTT	CASSERFHGLSNKQPQHF
NA	TRBV19	NA	TRBJ2-5	TGTGCCAGTAGTCTGGGGTCGGAGACCCAGTACTTC	CASSLGSETQYF
NA	TRBV9	few	TRBJ1-2	TGTGCCAGCAGCGTAGATGACCGTGCCCATGGCTACACCTTC	CASSVDDRAHGYTF
TRBD2	TRBV7-2	NA	TRBJ2-3	TGTGCCAGCAGCTTGGGGGGACTAGCGACAGATACGCAGTATTTT	CASSLGGLATDTQYF
NA	TRBV27	NA	TRBJ1-4	TGTGCCAGCAGTTCCCCGCTAAGTCGTGAAAAACTGTTTTTT	CASSSPLSREKLFF
NA	TRBV19	few	TRBJ2-1	TGTGCCAGTAGTATAGATCAGGGCCGCTCCTACAATGAGCAGTTCTTC	CASSIDQGRSYNEQFF
NA	TRBV15	few	TRBJ2-7	TGTGCCACCAGCAGAGATCCCCTGTGGGTAGGGGTCTACGAGCAGTACTTC	CATSRDPLWVGVYEQYF
NA	TRBV5-1	NA	TRBJ2-4	TGCGCCAGCAGCTTGGCAGAGGGGAGACAGTCCAAAAACATTCAGTACTTC	CASSLAEGRQSKNIQYF
TRBD1	TRBV9	NA	TRBJ1-1	TGTGCCAGCAGCAAAGAGGGACAGGGGGCTACTGAAGCTTTCTTT	CASSKEGQGATEAFF
NA	TRBV7-9	NA	TRBJ1-4	TGTGCCAGCAGCCGCTGGGAGAGGGGCAAGGAAAAACTGTTTTTT	CASSRWERGKEKLFF
TRBD1	TRBV6-1	NA	TRBJ1-2	TGTGCCAGCAGTGCTAAAAGAAGGGGACAGGGGTACATCTATGGCTACACCTTC	CASSAKRRGQGYIYGYTF
NA	TRBV2	few	TRBJ1-6	TGTGCCAGCAATCTGAGGTATTCACCCCTCCACTTT	CASNLRYSPLHF
NA	TRBV23-1	NA	TRBJ2-7	TGCGCCAGTCGGGGCTGCGAGCAGTACTTC	CASRGCEQYF
NA	TRBV7-2	NA	TRBJ2-7	TGTGCCAGCAGCTTAGCGCCGGGGTCAGGGGCCTCTTACGAGCAGTACTTC	CASSLAPGSGASYEQYF
TRBD2	TRBV4-1	NA	TRBJ2-5	TGCGCCAGCAGCCAAAACCCCAGACTAGCGGGGGGCCAAGAGACCCAGTACTTC	CASSQNPRLAGGQETQYF
NA	TRBV29-1	NA	TRBJ2-3	TGCAGCGGCGGGACAGCAGATACGCAGTATTTT	CSGGTADTQYF
TRBD1	TRBV10-1	once	TRBJ2-7	TGCGCCAGCTCCCCGGGACAGGGGACATTACGCTCCTACGAGCAGTACTTC	CASSPGQGTLRSYEQYF
NA	TRBV6-6	few	TRBJ1-1	TGTGCCAGCAGTTACGGGGAAACTGAAGCTTTCTTT	CASSYGETEAFF
NA	TRBV2	NA	TRBJ2-3	TGTGCCAGCAGTGAGGGACCAAATACCTATACGCAGTATTTT	CASSEGPNTYTQYF
NA	TRBV18	NA	TRBJ1-4	TGTGCCAGCTCGGACAGTATAAATGAAAAACTGTTTTTT	CASSDSINEKLFF